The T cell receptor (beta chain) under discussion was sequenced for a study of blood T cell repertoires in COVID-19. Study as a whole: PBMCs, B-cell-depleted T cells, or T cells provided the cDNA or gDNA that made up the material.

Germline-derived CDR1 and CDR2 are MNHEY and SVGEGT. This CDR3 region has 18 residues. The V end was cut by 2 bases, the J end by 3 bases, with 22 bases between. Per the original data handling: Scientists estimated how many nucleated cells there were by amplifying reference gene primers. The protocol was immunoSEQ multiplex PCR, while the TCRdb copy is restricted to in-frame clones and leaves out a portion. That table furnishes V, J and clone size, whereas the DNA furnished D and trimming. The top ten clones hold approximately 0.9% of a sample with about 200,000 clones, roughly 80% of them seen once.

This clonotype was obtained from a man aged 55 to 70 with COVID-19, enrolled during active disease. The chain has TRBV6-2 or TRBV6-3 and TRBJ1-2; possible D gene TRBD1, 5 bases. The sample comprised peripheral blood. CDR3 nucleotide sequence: TGTGCCAGCAGTTACCCCGACAGCATAGCACTCGTCCACTATGGCTACACCTTC. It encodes CASSYPDSIALVHYGYTF.